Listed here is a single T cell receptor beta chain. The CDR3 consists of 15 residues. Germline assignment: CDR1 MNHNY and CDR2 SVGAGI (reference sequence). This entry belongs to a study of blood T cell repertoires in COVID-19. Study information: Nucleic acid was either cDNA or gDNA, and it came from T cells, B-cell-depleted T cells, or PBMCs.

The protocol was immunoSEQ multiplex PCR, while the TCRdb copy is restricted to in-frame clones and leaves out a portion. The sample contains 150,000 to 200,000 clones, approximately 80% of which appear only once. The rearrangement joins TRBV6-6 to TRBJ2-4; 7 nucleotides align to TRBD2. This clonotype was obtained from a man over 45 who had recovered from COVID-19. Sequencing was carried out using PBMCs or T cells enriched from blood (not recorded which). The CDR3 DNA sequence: TGTGTCTCCCTGGGTTCCGGGGGGGCCAAAAACATTCAGTACTTC. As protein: CVSLGSGGAKNIQYF.